The clone carrying this T cell receptor (beta chain) was seen only a few times. Its antigen is still unknown. The sample originates from a study of T cell repertoires in cytomegalovirus infection. Turning to the study itself: Recently identified HLA-C-restricted CMV epitopes were among the peptides used. Public TCR beta signatures were indicative of both CMV infection and a matching HLA type. Points from the study as a whole: Cumulative public TCR beta family frequency identified CMV carriers with the relevant HLA. Dominant in the ex vivo response were TCR beta clonotypes restricted by HLA-C and specific for CMV.

From the reads, TCRdb called clonotypes with MiXCR, one entry per CDR3 protein. Of some 800,000 distinct CDR3 sequences in the sample, about 29% were seen once. Sequences were derived from cultured CD8+ T cells from PBMCs, sampled from culture after CMV antigen stimulation. This clonotype originated in a human donor in good health (CMV status not recorded). Some clones in this sample may be carry-over from other donors' samples.

CDR3 nucleotide sequence: TGTGCCAGTAGTATATCGGGGTACGACTATGGCTACACCTTC. This codes for CASSISGYDYGYTF. The chain recombines TRBV19 with TRBJ1-2; D is undetermined. Deletions cut 2 bases from V and 3 bases from J, with 10 bases between. This CDR3 comprises 14 residues. Germline V gene lookup returns CDR1 LNHDA and CDR2 SQIVND (reference sequence).